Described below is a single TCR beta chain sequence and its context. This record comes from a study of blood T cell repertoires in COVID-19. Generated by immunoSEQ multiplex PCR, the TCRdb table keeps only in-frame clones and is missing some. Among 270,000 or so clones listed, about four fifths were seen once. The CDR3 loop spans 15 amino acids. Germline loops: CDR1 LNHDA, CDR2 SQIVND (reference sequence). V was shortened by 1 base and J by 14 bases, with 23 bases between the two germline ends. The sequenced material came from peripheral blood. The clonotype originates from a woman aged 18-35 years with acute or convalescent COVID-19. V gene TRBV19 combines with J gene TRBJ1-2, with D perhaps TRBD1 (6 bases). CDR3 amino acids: CASSIARTVVPSGTF. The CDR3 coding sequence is TGTGCCAGTAGTATAGCTCGGACAGTGGTTCCCAGTGGGACCTTC.